This TCR beta chain is from a study of blood T cells in healthy people across ages. The second PCR ran roughly 6 to 12 cycles with a sample-barcoded 5' primer and J-beta primers. MiXCR, run by TCRdb on the 5' RACE reads, gives a single entry per CDR3 protein. The sample lists 1.5 million to 1.8 million distinct CDR3 sequences, under 55% seen once, with approximately 4.1% in the top ten. The CDR3 consists of 16 residues. From germline, CDR1 is MGHRA and CDR2 YSYEKL. V was shortened by 6 bases and J by 0 bases, with 16 bases between the two germline ends. Sequencing was done on a sample of blood. The chain has TRBV4-1 and TRBJ2-3, with a tentative D call TRBD1 (5 bases). The receptor was isolated from a young woman in good health. The DNA of the CDR3 is TGCGCCAGCAGAGCGCGGACACCTACTAGCACAGATACGCAGTATTTT. This codes for CASRARTPTSTDTQYF.